The 2 T cell receptor beta chains below all came from one sample that was sequenced in a study of T cells in Graves' hyperthyroidism and ophthalmopathy. Researchers amplified the TCR beta CDR3 regions from RNA transcripts. With the HTBI primer set, the TCR CDR3 went through a first round of RT-PCR. MiXCR was run by TCRdb on the multiplex PCR reads, yielding one entry per CDR3 protein. There are around 720,000 distinct CDR3 sequences in the sample; 35% occur only once, and around 31% lies in the top ten. The sample taken for sequencing was blood. These receptor sequences come from a woman in her 40s with Graves' hyperthyroidism.

In its sample, this clonotype was seen a few times. This rearrangement joins TRBV5-6 to TRBJ2-7; D may match TRBD1 or TRBD2 (6 bases each). The CDR3 is 18 amino acids. CDR1 and CDR2 from the germline V gene are SGHDT and YYEEEE. Trimming took off 0 bases at V and 5 bases at J, with 24 bases between the two ends. In DNA, the CDR3 is TGTGCCAGCAGCTTGGTAGTCGGGGGCGTACAACTAGCTAACGAGCAGTACTTC. Protein: CASSLVVGGVQLANEQYF. Filled out from reference TRBV5-6 and TRBJ2-7, the complete variable domain reads DAGVTQSPTHLIKTRGQQVTLRCSPKSGHDTVSWYQQALGQGPQFIFQYYEEEERQRGNFPDRFSGHQFPNYSSELNVNALLLGDSALYLCASSLVVGGVQLANEQYFGPGTRLTVT.

This clonotype was seen many times. This chain uses TRBV5-8 with TRBJ1-4; unclear D gene. CDR1 and CDR2 from the germline V gene are SGHTS and YDEGEE. This CDR3 contains 14 residues. V was clipped by 1 base and J by 3 bases, with 7 bases between them. The CDR3 DNA reads as TGTGCCAGCAGCTTGTGGGGAGCTAATGAAAAACTGTTTTTT. It codes for CASSLWGANEKLFF.